A selection of T cell receptor beta chains follows, all from one sample in a study of cytotoxic CD8 clonotypes in ibrutinib-treated CLL. Using immunoSEQ multiplex PCR, the repertoire was profiled, and TCRdb retains in-frame clones only, with some absent. In the table there are about 120,000 clones, approximately 58% of which are singletons. The input for sequencing was PBMCs, taken after 24 months of ibrutinib treatment. These receptors were taken from a human donor with chronic lymphocytic leukemia. Both conserved end residues are part of each CDR3. The D gene is left open where the match is weak. The size field is filled for only some rows; it gives once, few, many or a size class.

D gene	clone size	V gene	J gene	CDR3 DNA	CDR3 protein
.	.	TRBV27	TRBJ1-6	TGTGCCAGCAGCCGGACGGAGAATTCACCCCTCCACTTT	CASSRTENSPLHF
.	.	TRBV10-3	TRBJ2-5	TGTGCCATCAGCACCGGGGCCGACAGGGAGACCCAGTACTTC	CAISTGADRETQYF
.	.	TRBV21-1	TRBJ2-3	TGTGCCAGCAGCAAAGATTGCAATTTGGGCACAGATACGCAGTATTTT	CASSKDCNLGTDTQYF
.	.	TRBV18	TRBJ1-3	TGTGCCAGCTCACCAATAAGTCAATCTGGAAACACCATATATTTT	CASSPISQSGNTIYF
.	.	TRBV19	TRBJ2-6	TGTGCCAGTAACGACAGGTTAACTGGGGCCAACGTCCTGACTTTC	CASNDRLTGANVLTF
.	.	TRBV5-1	TRBJ2-6	TGCGCCAGCAGTTCCAGCTCTGGGGCCAACGTCCTGACTTTC	CASSSSSGANVLTF
.	once	TRBV9	TRBJ1-2	TGTGCCAGCAGCACGGGGGGACTCGGCTATGGCTACACCTTC	CASSTGGLGYGYTF
.	.	TRBV7-3	TRBJ2-5	TGTGCCAGCAGTCCAGGGTCCCAAGAGACCCAGTACTTC	CASSPGSQETQYF
.	.	TRBV28	TRBJ2-5	TGTGCCAGCCCACCTCTTACAGGGCAACCTCAAGAGACCCAGTACTTC	CASPPLTGQPQETQYF
.	.	TRBV6-5	TRBJ2-6	TGTGCCAGTGGACAGTTGGCGTCTGGGGCCAACGTCCTGACTTTC	CASGQLASGANVLTF
.	.	TRBV5-1	TRBJ2-7	TGCGCCAGCAGCTTGGAGTTCGGGGGCTACGAGCAGTACTTC	CASSLEFGGYEQYF
.	.	TRBV6-4	TRBJ2-3	TGTGCCAGCAGTGACGGCAGGGCCCCTAGCACAGATACGCAGTATTTT	CASSDGRAPSTDTQYF
TRBD1	.	TRBV7-8	TRBJ2-5	TGTGCCAGCAGCTCCGACAGGGGAGGCCAAGAGACCCAGTACTTC	CASSSDRGGQETQYF
.	.	TRBV30	TRBJ1-2	TGTGCCTGGACTCCTCAGGCCAGGGCCTATGGCTACACCTTC	CAWTPQARAYGYTF
TRBD1	.	TRBV15	TRBJ1-4	TGTGCCACCAGCAGAGGGGACAGTGAAAAACTGTTTTTT	CATSRGDSEKLFF
.	.	TRBV5-5	TRBJ2-1	TGTGCCAGCAGCTTGCAGGGTATGCAGTTCTTC	CASSLQGMQFF
.	.	TRBV29-1	TRBJ2-5	TGCAGCGTTGTGGAGGGCAGAACCCTTCAAGAGACCCAGTACTTC	CSVVEGRTLQETQYF
.	many	TRBV28	TRBJ2-7	TGTGCCAGCAACCCCATGGGGCATGACGCCTACGAGCAGTACTTC	CASNPMGHDAYEQYF
.	few	TRBV2	TRBJ1-4	TGTGCCAGCAGTGAAGATTTAGGGTTACGGACTAATGAAAAACTGTTTTTT	CASSEDLGLRTNEKLFF
.	few	TRBV30	TRBJ1-6	TGTGCCTGGAGTCGCCCTCCGACCGCGCCCGGGGGTTCACCCCTCCACTTT	CAWSRPPTAPGGSPLHF
.	.	TRBV6-6	TRBJ1-1	TGTGCCAGCAGTTACGCCCGGGCCATGAACACTGAAGCTTTCTTT	CASSYARAMNTEAFF
.	.	TRBV11-3	TRBJ2-1	TGTGCCAGCAGCTTAGATTGGGATCCTAAGTACAATGAGCAGTTCTTC	CASSLDWDPKYNEQFF
TRBD1	.	TRBV11-1	TRBJ2-7	TGTGCCAGCGGTTCGGGACAGGGGAACGAGCAGTACTTC	CASGSGQGNEQYF
.	.	TRBV11-3	TRBJ2-1	TGTGCCAGCAGCTTCTTAGGAAAGCAGTTCTTC	CASSFLGKQFF
.	.	TRBV28	TRBJ1-2	TGTGCCAGCTTTTTTCTGGGTGGCTACACCTTC	CASFFLGGYTF
TRBD1	.	TRBV25-1	TRBJ2-7	TGTGCCAGCAGGTTGACAGGGGGAGACTACGAGCAGTACTTC	CASRLTGGDYEQYF
.	.	TRBV28	TRBJ2-4	TGTGCCAGCAGTTTGGGTGGCATAGGAGGGGGAAACATTCAGTACTTC	CASSLGGIGGGNIQYF
.	.	TRBV18	TRBJ1-3	TGTGCCAGCTCTGCACCTACTGGACAAGGGGCGGGAAACACCATATATTTT	CASSAPTGQGAGNTIYF
.	.	TRBV7-3	TRBJ2-5	TGTGCCAGCAGCTTAACGGGGGAAGAGACCCAGTACTTC	CASSLTGEETQYF
.	.	TRBV15	TRBJ2-7	TGTGCCACCAGCAGAGATCGGGAGGCAGGGGAAAAGCAGTACTTC	CATSRDREAGEKQYF
TRBD2	.	TRBV7-3	TRBJ2-7	TGTGCCAGCAGCTGCCGGGAGGGCGGTTTCTACGAGCAGTACTTC	CASSCREGGFYEQYF
.	.	TRBV9	TRBJ2-2	TGTGCCAGCATCCTACCGGTACGGGGGTGGCCGACGGAGCTGTTTTTT	CASILPVRGWPTELFF
.	.	TRBV7-3	TRBJ1-2	TGTGCCAGCAGCTTAACGGGGCTTGGCTATGGCTACACCTTC	CASSLTGLGYGYTF
.	.	TRBV28	TRBJ1-1	TGTGCCAGCAATAGGCAGCCGGACACTGAAGCTTTCTTT	CASNRQPDTEAFF
TRBD1	.	TRBV2	TRBJ1-5	TGTGCCAGCAGTCCGCGGACAGGCAACAATCAGCCCCAGCATTTT	CASSPRTGNNQPQHF
.	once	TRBV2	TRBJ1-1	TGTGCCAGCAGTGAAGTTAACAGCCCGAACACTGAAGCTTTCTTT	CASSEVNSPNTEAFF
.	few	TRBV7-2	TRBJ2-7	TGTGCCAGCAGCTTAAATCCTGAATCTACCTACGAGCAGTACTTC	CASSLNPESTYEQYF
.	.	TRBV28	TRBJ1-5	TGTGCCAGCCGTACCGACCAATTCGGTAATCAGCCCCAGCATTTT	CASRTDQFGNQPQHF
TRBD1	.	TRBV30	TRBJ2-4	TGTGCCTGGAGTGGACAGACAGGGCTTAACATTCAGTACTTC	CAWSGQTGLNIQYF
TRBD2	.	TRBV5-1	TRBJ2-7	TGCGCCAGCAGCACTAGCGGGGGCGCCTACGAGCAGTACTTC	CASSTSGGAYEQYF
TRBD1	.	TRBV18	TRBJ1-4	TGTGCCAGCTCACCGGCCACGGGGGCAGGGGGTGAAAAACTGTTTTTT	CASSPATGAGGEKLFF
.	.	TRBV5-4	TRBJ2-7	TGTGCCAGCAGCTTGGCCGGGCAGGGTCCTCCCTACGAGCAGTACTTC	CASSLAGQGPPYEQYF
TRBD2	.	TRBV2	TRBJ2-2	TGTGCCAGCAAGAATCGGCTAGCGGGGGGAACCGGGGAGCTGTTTTTT	CASKNRLAGGTGELFF
.	.	TRBV6-5	TRBJ2-2	TGTGCCAGCAGTTACTCGAAGAGTAGGCCGAGGCTGTTTTTT	CASSYSKSRPRLFF
TRBD1	few	TRBV12-5	TRBJ1-1	TGTGCTAGTGGTTTGGTATTGGGGGACAGAGATACTTTGAACACTGAAGCTTTCTTT	CASGLVLGDRDTLNTEAFF
.	.	TRBV6-5	TRBJ2-5	TGTGCCAGCAGTTACGGCCAGGGCGAAACCCAGTACTTC	CASSYGQGETQYF
.	once	TRBV27	TRBJ2-7	TGTGCCAGCAGTAGGTCCGGACGAGTCTACGAGCAGTACTTC	CASSRSGRVYEQYF
.	.	TRBV28	TRBJ1-2	TGTGCCAGCAGTTTATTGGCCCCGGACAACTATGGCTACACCTTC	CASSLLAPDNYGYTF
TRBD1	once	TRBV30	TRBJ2-1	TGTGCCTGGAGTGTAAAAAAAGGGACAGCATCCTACAATGAGCAGTTCTTC	CAWSVKKGTASYNEQFF
.	once	TRBV6-5	TRBJ2-7	TGTGCCAGCCGTCTTACCGGGGCGCGACCCTACGAGCAGTACTTC	CASRLTGARPYEQYF
.	.	TRBV6-1	TRBJ1-2	TGTGCCATCCTACGGGATTATGGCTACACCTTC	CAILRDYGYTF
.	few	TRBV5-1	TRBJ1-1	TGCGCCAGCAGCAGCCAGGGACAGAACACTGAAGCTTTCTTT	CASSSQGQNTEAFF